The rows below give T cell receptor beta chains drawn from one sample of a study of T cell responses to AZD1222 COVID-19 vaccine. Repertoires were generated with immunoSEQ multiplex PCR, while TCRdb's copy carries only in-frame clones and drops some. The table lists over 130,000 clones, roughly nine tenths of them singletons. The sample here was peripheral blood, taken 28 days after the second AZD1222 dose. Receptors originate from an adult who received the AZD1222 COVID-19 vaccine. Each CDR3 is given without its conserved first and last residue.

v_gene	j_gene	CDR3aa
TRBV19	TRBJ1-5	ASSIRTGPSNQPQH
TRBV14	TRBJ2-5	ASSQVEDRVGGETQY
TRBV3-1/TRBV3-2	TRBJ2-3	ASSQDSLAGGPSRTDTQY
TRBV2	TRBJ2-2	ASMAGTSGFTGELF
TRBV5-5	TRBJ2-7	ASSLRYGSPEGYEQY
TRBV28	TRBJ2-1	ASSGGYNEQF
TRBV19	TRBJ1-1	ASSMRTGPTEAF
TRBV3-1/TRBV3-2	TRBJ2-3	ASSQGGPAASTDTQY
TRBV10-1	TRBJ2-3	ASSDGFTDTQY
TRBV29-1	TRBJ1-2	SVEGQWANYGYT
TRBV20-1	TRBJ1-6	SARELINSPLH
TRBV28	TRBJ1-1	ASSFLYDTNTEAF
TRBV5-5	TRBJ2-5	ATDRGTQETQY
TRBV27	TRBJ2-1	ASSLTVVLAGDEQF
TRBV5-8	TRBJ2-1	ASSPDSGRSYNEQF
TRBV7-2	TRBJ1-1	ASSLSQGRLRAF
TRBV9	TRBJ2-1	ASSESGRGSYNEQF
TRBV29-1	TRBJ2-5	SVGQIQETQY
TRBV27	TRBJ2-5	ASRTSGGSQETQY
TRBV7-2	TRBJ2-3	ASSDTGTFTDTQY
TRBV11-3	TRBJ2-7	ASSRVQGASVEQY
TRBV21-1	TRBJ2-2	AIKQPLSPGSPNTGELF
TRBV24-1	TRBJ2-5	ATSDPNEGHAETQY
TRBV6-5	TRBJ2-7	ASTRGGGYEQY
TRBV5-1	TRBJ1-4	ASSSGTGDEKLF
TRBV9	TRBJ2-7	ASSVGVGETLYEQY
TRBV4-3	TRBJ2-1	ASSPRSGDNEQF
TRBV10-3	TRBJ1-2	AIPRGRSRGHSQSNYGYT
TRBV24-1	TRBJ2-2	ATSRPSGTNTGELF
TRBV5-1	TRBJ1-1	ASSLGSGNTEAF
TRBV5-4	TRBJ2-7	ASSLGPGSSYEQY
TRBV5-8	TRBJ1-6	ASSSGTGDNSPLH
TRBV7-9	TRBJ2-3	ASSLHKGRLALY
TRBV18	TRBJ1-3	ASSPTYRTGNTIY
TRBV5-1	TRBJ2-2	ASSQSIRGGELF